This T cell receptor (beta chain) was identified in a study of brain metastases from non-small cell lung cancer. This CDR3 is 15 amino acids long. Concerning this clone: Its antigen is unidentified.

Broader study findings: Paired brain metastases and primary tumors largely shared TCR repertoires. T-cell infiltration was lower in brain metastases than primaries (P < 0.001). Compared with their matched primary tumors, around 60% of brain metastases showed expanded T-cell clones.

The protocol was immunoSEQ multiplex PCR, while the TCRdb copy is restricted to in-frame clones and leaves out a portion. The data show roughly 2,500 clones, approximately 87% seen once. The chain uses TRBV7-5 and TRBJ1-1. TRBV7-5 is termed a pseudogene. The sample taken for sequencing was primary lung tumor tissue. The sequence came from a donor aged 40 or older with non-small cell lung cancer. The CDR3 DNA sequence: TGTGTCAGAAGCTTAGTTAGACGGTGGAACACTGAAGCTTTCTTT. Protein sequence: CVRSLVRRWNTEAFF.